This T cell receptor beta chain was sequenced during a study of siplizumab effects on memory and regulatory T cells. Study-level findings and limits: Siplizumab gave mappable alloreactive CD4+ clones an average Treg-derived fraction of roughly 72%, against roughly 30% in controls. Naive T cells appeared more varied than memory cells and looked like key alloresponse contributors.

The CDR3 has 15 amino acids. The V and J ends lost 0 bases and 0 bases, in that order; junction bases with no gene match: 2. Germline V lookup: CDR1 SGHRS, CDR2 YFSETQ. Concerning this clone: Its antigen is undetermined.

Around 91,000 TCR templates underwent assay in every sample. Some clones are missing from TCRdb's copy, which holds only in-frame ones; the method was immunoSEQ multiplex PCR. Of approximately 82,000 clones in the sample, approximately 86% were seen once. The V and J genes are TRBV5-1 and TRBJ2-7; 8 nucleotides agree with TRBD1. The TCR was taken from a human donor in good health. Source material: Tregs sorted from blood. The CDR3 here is CASSLGGTGSYEQYF. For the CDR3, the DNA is TGCGCCAGCAGCTTGGGCGGGACAGGCTCCTACGAGCAGTACTTC.